This T cell receptor beta chain originates from a study of OX40 agonist ivuxolimab in advanced cancers. Germline CDR1 is MNHEY and CDR2 is SVGAGI. This CDR3 is built from 13 residues. Trimming cost V 7 bases and J 1 base, with 10 bases left between them. The protocol was immunoSEQ multiplex PCR, while the TCRdb copy is restricted to in-frame clones and leaves out a portion. In the table there are some 50,000 clones, approximately 90% of which are singletons. The chain has TRBV6-5 and TRBJ1-1; no definite D call. The sequencing here drew on CD4+ or CD8+ T cells sorted from blood, taken in a trial of the OX40 agonist ivuxolimab. The sequence was collected from an adult with an advanced solid tumor such as melanoma, head and neck, liver or kidney cancer. CDR3 bases: TGTGCCAGCAAAGACCGGGAGAACACTGAAGCTTTCTTT. This translates into CASKDRENTEAFF.